This is a list of T cell receptor beta chains from one sample in a study of T cells in Graves' hyperthyroidism and ophthalmopathy. Each CDR3 protein is one row after TCRdb ran MiXCR on the multiplex PCR reads. The repertoire holds approximately 720,000 distinct CDR3 sequences, with over 15% as singletons. The sample was blood. The receptors were gathered from a woman aged 45 to 65 with Graves' hyperthyroidism that later progressed to Graves' ophthalmopathy. Each CDR3 is given with its conserved first and last residue. The D gene is left open where the match is weak. Size is stated for part of the rows, as once, few or many counts, or as a class when the clone is expanded.

-	TRBV6-1	few	TRBJ2-5	TGTGCCACACTCCCGGACCCACTCCAACGGGAGACCCAGTACTTC	CATLPDPLQRETQYF
TRBD1	TRBV2	-	TRBJ1-1	TGTGCCAGCAGTGCATCGACAGGGGAAGTTGAAGCTTTCTTT	CASSASTGEVEAFF
-	TRBV5-6	-	TRBJ1-4	TGTGCCAGCAGCTTTATAACAACTAATGAAAAACTGTTTTTT	CASSFITTNEKLFF
-	TRBV11-2	-	TRBJ2-1	TGTGCCAGCAGCCCCAAGGGTTGGGATTACAATGAGCAGTTCTTC	CASSPKGWDYNEQFF
TRBD1	TRBV9	-	TRBJ2-3	TGTGCCAGCAGCGCGTTTGCCGGGACAGGGGGAGCAGATACGCAGTATTTT	CASSAFAGTGGADTQYF
-	TRBV5-1	few	TRBJ1-1	TGCGCCAGCAGCTTGGGGGCTGTGGGAACTGAAACTTTCTTT	CASSLGAVGTETFF
-	TRBV19	-	TRBJ2-1	TGTGCCAGTAGTAGCCGGGATGGCAATGAGCAGTTCTTC	CASSSRDGNEQFF
-	TRBV5-6	-	TRBJ1-5	TGTGCCAGCAGCTTGAAGGATCAGCCCCAGCATTTT	CASSLKDQPQHF
-	TRBV20-1	few	TRBJ1-2	TGCAGTGCTCATAGAGGGGCACCTTTCTATGGCTACACCTTC	CSAHRGAPFYGYTF
-	TRBV2	many	TRBJ2-5	TGTGCCAGCAGCAAGCTGGACTCAGAAGAGACCCAGTACTTC	CASSKLDSEETQYF